This T cell receptor beta chain was sequenced in a study of blood T cells in healthy people across ages. For the study at large: Per every two T cells, about one barcoded beta molecule was captured by template switching. Findings and caveats of the study: Among long-lived donors, naive CD4+ cells were more numerous and diversity higher than in aged donors.

Looked up from germline, CDR1 is SGHNT and CDR2 is YYREEE (reference sequence). Trimming removed 3 bases from V and 0 bases from J, with 15 bases in between. This CDR3 is 16 amino acids long. A second PCR of roughly 7 to 11 cycles used a sample-barcoded 5' primer and a J-beta primer mix. A single record per CDR3 protein comes from TCRdb applying MiXCR to the 5' RACE reads. The table has about 1.6 million distinct CDR3 sequences, around 35% seen once. Details on this clonotype: Its antigen is as yet unknown.

This chain links TRBV5-4 with TRBJ1-2, with D perhaps TRBD1 (5 bases). Sequenced: blood. The sequence came from a woman aged 30 to 39 in good health. The DNA for the CDR3 is TGTGCCAGCAGCTCCCGATCTTCGACAGCTAACTATGGCTACACCTTC. Its protein product is CASSSRSSTANYGYTF.